The 14 T cell receptor beta chains below all came from one sample that was sequenced in a study of blood T cell repertoires in COVID-19. Sequencing used immunoSEQ multiplex PCR; TCRdb keeps in-frame clones, though not all of them. The sample lists around 300,000 clones, around 91% occurring once. The sequenced sample was peripheral blood. These receptor sequences come from a woman in her thirties or forties with COVID-19, enrolled during active disease.

This chain uses TRBV27 with TRBJ1-2; D not resolved. The CDR3 is 14 residues long. Trimming removed 2 bases from V and 5 bases from J, with 12 bases in between. Per the germline V gene, CDR1 is MNHEY and CDR2 is SMNVEV (reference sequence). In DNA form, the CDR3 reads TGTGCCAGCAGTTTAAGCAGGTTTCAGTATGGCTACACCTTC. It yields the protein CASSLSRFQYGYTF.

The chain recombines TRBV7-2 with TRBJ1-3, with unresolved D. Germline CDR1 is SGHTA and CDR2 is FQGNSA. The CDR3 is 15 amino acids. Deletions cut 3 bases from V and 0 bases from J, with 9 bases between. CDR3 sequence (DNA): TGTGCCAGCAGCTTCAGCGGCGCCTCTGGAAACACCATATATTTT. This translates into CASSFSGASGNTIYF.

CDR3 nucleotides: TGTGCCAGCAGTTTAACAGCGGGAGCCAATGAGCAGTTCTTC. This gives the protein CASSLTAGANEQFF. The rearrangement joins TRBV27 to TRBJ2-1; 8 positions match TRBD2. The junction had 3 bases not matched to a gene; V was cut back by 2 bases and J by 6 bases. The CDR3 covers 14 residues. Germline V lookup: CDR1 MNHEY, CDR2 SMNVEV (reference sequence).

The chain uses TRBV10-3 and TRBJ1-2, with D tentatively TRBD1 (6 bases). CDR3 size: 13 residues. Germline loops: CDR1 ENHRY, CDR2 SYGVKD. Trimming took 10 bases from V and 4 from J, leaving 16 bases between them. Here the CDR3 DNA reads TGTGCCAGCGCAGGGGTAGGGGGCTATGGCTACACCTTC. Its protein product is CASAGVGGYGYTF.

The CDR3 is CASSPEGVTNQPQHF. The CDR3 nucleotides read TGTGCCAGCAGCCCCGAGGGGGTCACCAATCAGCCCCAGCATTTT. The V call is TRBV3-1 (or the pseudogene TRBV3-2), the J call TRBJ1-5, with D tentatively TRBD1 (6 bases). Trimming cost V 4 bases and J 3 bases, with 13 bases left between them. Germline-derived CDR1 and CDR2 are LGHDT and YNNKEL (reference sequence). The CDR3 contains 15 residues.

The chain is built from TRBV6-2 or TRBV6-3 and TRBJ2-7; no definite D call. Germline CDR1 is MNHEY and CDR2 is SVGEGT. V lost 6 bases and J lost 3, with 9 bases in between. This CDR3 has 12 residues. CDR3 coding DNA: TGTGCCAGCAGCCAACTCGGCTACGAGCAGTACTTC. It is translated as CASSQLGYEQYF.

The chain couples TRBV30 to TRBJ1-3; TRBD1 agrees at 7 bases. In germline, CDR1 is GTSNPN, CDR2 SVGIG (reference sequence). Trimming removed 3 bases from V and 2 bases from J; junction bases left unmatched: 7. This CDR3 region has 15 residues. DNA of the CDR3: TGTGCCTGGAGCCTTAACAGGGGTGCTGGAAACACCATATATTTT. This translates into CAWSLNRGAGNTIYF.

V usage is TRBV6-2 or TRBV6-3 and J usage is TRBJ1-2; D uncertain. The CDR3 spans 14 residues. Trimming left V 0 bases short and J 2 bases short, with 7 bases between. CDR1 and CDR2 (germline): MNHEY, SVGEGT. Here the CDR3 DNA reads TGTGCCAGCAGTTACTCGGGGAGGAACTATGGCTACACCTTC. This sequence encodes CASSYSGRNYGYTF.

Only a few counts were recorded for this clone. The chain employs TRBV7-2 and TRBJ2-7, with D perhaps TRBD2 (5 bases). Germline-derived CDR1 and CDR2 are SGHTA and FQGNSA. Trimming took 2 bases from V and 2 from J, leaving 22 bases between them. The CDR3 length is 18 residues. This CDR3 reads CASSLRESGLSAAYEQYF. The CDR3 coding sequence is TGTGCCAGCAGCTTAAGGGAGTCGGGTTTATCGGCTGCCTACGAGCAGTACTTC.

This clone was detected only once. This chain uses TRBV12-3 or TRBV12-4 with TRBJ1-1; 7 bases align to TRBD1. The CDR3 is 13 residues long. Unmatched junction bases numbered 3, after V lost 2 bases and J lost 6 bases. CDR3 sequence: CASSLRTGAEAFF. The DNA of the CDR3 is TGTGCCAGCAGTTTAAGGACAGGCGCTGAAGCTTTCTTT.

The genes are TRBV19 and TRBJ2-7; TRBD2 is a possible D gene (5 bases). Trimming removed 6 bases from V and 1 base from J, with 16 bases in between. The CDR3 totals 15 residues. CDR1 is LNHDA and CDR2 is SQIVND in the germline V gene (reference sequence). The CDR3 reads CASRIGPGGSYEQYF. The CDR3 region has the DNA TGTGCCAGTAGAATCGGTCCAGGAGGTTCCTACGAGCAGTACTTC. The complete variable domain, with remaining parts taken from reference TRBV19 and TRBJ2-7, reads DGGITQSPKYLFRKEGQNVTLSCEQNLNHDAMYWYRQDPGQGLRLIYYSQIVNDFQKGDIAEGYSVSREKKESFPLTVTSAQKNPTAFYLCASRIGPGGSYEQYFGPGTRLTVT.

The V gene is TRBV18, the J gene TRBJ1-2; perhaps TRBD1 as D (5 bases). The germline gives CDR1 KGHSH, CDR2 LQKENI. CDR3 length equals 14 residues. V gave up 6 bases and J gave up 2 bases, with 13 bases separating them. The CDR3 region has the DNA TGTGCCAGCTCTCGGGCAGGGTCCAACTATGGCTACACCTTC. Protein product: CASSRAGSNYGYTF.

This clone appeared a few times. J is TRBJ1-4 and V is TRBV30, with D perhaps TRBD1 (5 bases). V shed 8 bases and J shed 3 bases, with 13 bases lying between them. Germline V gene sequence: CDR1 GTSNPN, CDR2 SVGIG (reference sequence). The CDR3 runs 13 residues. CDR3 region: CARRGAANEKLFF. In DNA, the CDR3 is TGTGCCCGAAGGGGCGCAGCTAATGAAAAACTGTTTTTT.

This chain joins TRBV5-1 and TRBJ2-3, with 7 bases fitting TRBD1. The V gene end was trimmed by 5 bases and the J gene end by 0 bases; junction bases not matched to a gene: 3. Looked up from germline, CDR1 is SGHRS and CDR2 is YFSETQ. The length of the CDR3 is 14 residues. The CDR3 DNA follows: TGCGCCAGCAGGGGACAGAGAAGCACAGATACGCAGTATTTT. Translated, it gives CASRGQRSTDTQYF.